Each of the 17 T cell receptor beta chains below was sequenced from the same sample in a study of vaccination effects on CD4 cells after COVID-19. The method was immunoSEQ multiplex PCR; TCRdb's version includes in-frame clones alone and lacks a portion of them. Here the sample spans some 30,000 clones, less than 85% being singletons. These receptors' antigens are unknown. Following culture for approximately ten days, CD4+ T cells were isolated. The sample consisted of CD4+ T cells from PBMCs cultured without peptide, taken before COVID-19 vaccination. The receptors derive from a human donor who received a COVID-19 vaccine.

The rearrangement links TRBV2 to TRBJ1-5; no firm D call. V lost 3 bases and J lost 7, with 13 bases in between. The CDR3 extends over 14 amino acids. The germline CDR1 and CDR2 sequences are SNHLY and FYNNEI. CDR3 in amino acids: CASSEFAGAQPQHF. The CDR3 coding sequence is TGTGCCAGCAGTGAGTTCGCAGGTGCACAGCCCCAGCATTTT. Looking up the rest from reference TRBV2 and TRBJ1-5 gives the full variable domain: EPEVTQTPSHQVTQMGQEVILRCVPISNHLYFYWYRQILGQKVEFLVSFYNNEISEKSEIFDDQFSVERPDGSNFTLKIRSTKLEDSAMYFCASSEFAGAQPQHFGDGTRLSIL.

The chain recombines TRBV6-1 with TRBJ2-5; 10 positions match TRBD1. The CDR3 sequence is 14 residues long. Germline-derived CDR1 and CDR2 are MNHNS and SASEGT. J was trimmed by 5 bases and V by 3 bases; bases with no gene match: 3. CDR3 DNA sequence: TGTGCCAGCAGTGAGCCGGGACAGGGGGAGACCCAGTACTTC. This encodes CASSEPGQGETQYF.

The chain employs TRBV3-1 (or the pseudogene TRBV3-2) and TRBJ1-5; tentative D call: TRBD1 (5 bases). Germline V lookup: CDR1 LGHDT, CDR2 YNNKEL (reference sequence). V lost 0 bases, J lost 6 bases, and 18 bases lay in between. The CDR3 runs to 17 residues. The CDR3 nucleotides read TGTGCCAGCAGCCAAGATCTTGGTACGGGGCGCAGTCAGCCCCAGCATTTT. It translates to CASSQDLGTGRSQPQHF.

The chain uses TRBV5-1 and TRBJ1-2; D is ambiguous. V was cut by 1 base and J by 0 bases, with 10 bases left in between. Germline CDR1 SGHRS, CDR2 YFSETQ. The CDR3 length is 15 residues. As DNA, the CDR3 is TGCGCCAGCAGCTTGTCCGGGGATGCTAACTATGGCTACACCTTC. Translation gives CASSLSGDANYGYTF. Complete variable domain (other parts from reference TRBV5-1 and TRBJ1-2): KAGVTQTPRYLIKTRGQQVTLSCSPISGHRSVSWYQQTPGQGLQFLFEYFSETQRNKGNFPGRFSGRQFSNSRSEMNVSTLELGDSALYLCASSLSGDANYGYTFGSGTRLTVV.

This clone came up a few times. V is TRBV3-1 (or the pseudogene TRBV3-2) and J is TRBJ1-1; 7 bases align to TRBD1. V gave up 3 bases and J gave up 2 bases; unmatched junction bases: 6. The CDR3 sequence is 15 residues long. Germline CDR1 is LGHDT and CDR2 is YNNKEL (reference sequence). CDR3 DNA: TGTGCCAGCAGCCAGGCAGGGACAGAAAACACTGAAGCTTTCTTT. It is translated as CASSQAGTENTEAFF.

The chain joins TRBV3-1 (or the pseudogene TRBV3-2) to TRBJ1-2; D unresolved. Germline V CDR1 and CDR2: LGHDT, YNNKEL (reference sequence). The CDR3 contains 13 residues. Trimming shortened V by 1 base and J by 8 bases, and 11 bases separated the two germline ends. CDR3 sequence reads: CASSQGQPEGYTF. DNA for the CDR3: TGTGCCAGCAGCCAAGGCCAACCGGAGGGCTACACCTTC.

This chain joins TRBV5-8 and TRBJ2-3; 9 bases match TRBD2. V lost 0 bases and J lost 3; bases outside the gene matches: 5. The V gene's germline CDR1 is SGHTS and CDR2 YDEGEE. The CDR3 covers 16 residues. CDR3 loop: CASSLGASGETDTQYF. CDR3 DNA: TGTGCCAGCAGCTTGGGCGCTAGCGGGGAAACAGATACGCAGTATTTT. Full variable domain (rest looked up from reference TRBV5-8 and TRBJ2-3): EAGVTQSPTHLIKTRGQQATLRCSPISGHTSVYWYQQALGLGLQFLLWYDEGEERNRGNFPPRFSGRQFPNYSSELNVNALELEDSALYLCASSLGASGETDTQYFGPGTRLTVL.

The rearrangement joins TRBV6-5 to TRBJ2-7; D remains unclear. V was pared by 9 bases and J by 0 bases, with 6 bases between. Germline values: CDR1 MNHEY, CDR2 SVGAGI. The CDR3 totals 11 residues. In DNA, the CDR3 is TGTGCCAGTAGGGCCTCCTACGAGCAGTACTTC. Its protein product is CASRASYEQYF.

The chain employs TRBV5-4 and TRBJ2-4; possible D gene TRBD1, 5 bases. The V and J ends lost 4 bases and 0 bases respectively, with 14 bases between them. CDR3 length: 16 residues. Germline V lookup: CDR1 SGHNT, CDR2 YYREEE (reference sequence). CDR3 loop: CASSPGHTSAKNIQYF. The CDR3 nucleotides read TGTGCCAGCAGCCCCGGACACACGTCAGCCAAAAACATTCAGTACTTC.

The chain joins TRBV5-1 to TRBJ2-7; D ambiguous. V was shortened by 0 bases and J by 1 base, with 14 bases between the two germline ends. The germline V gene encodes CDR1 SGHRS and CDR2 YFSETQ. This CDR3 comprises 16 residues. The CDR3, as DNA: TGCGCCAGCAGCTTGGCACGGGCGTTGGGATCCTACGAGCAGTACTTC. Amino acid sequence: CASSLARALGSYEQYF.

The chain couples TRBV4-1 to TRBJ2-2; 7 nucleotides match TRBD1. The V gene end was trimmed by 0 bases and the J gene end by 6 bases; junction bases not matched to a gene: 19. The germline CDR1 and CDR2 sequences are MGHRA and YSYEKL. This CDR3 spans 20 amino acids. CDR3 region: CASSQEKDRFVSGSPGELFF. Here the CDR3 DNA reads TGCGCCAGCAGCCAAGAGAAGGACAGGTTTGTCTCTGGATCTCCCGGGGAGCTGTTTTTT.

The J gene is TRBJ1-6, the V gene TRBV7-2; D call uncertain. The germline CDR1 and CDR2 sequences are SGHTA and FQGNSA. This CDR3 is 12 amino acids long. Between the trimmed V and J ends, which lost 2 bases and 7 bases, there was a span of 3 bases. The CDR3 sequence: CASSLMNSPLHF. CDR3 bases: TGTGCCAGCAGCTTAATGAATTCACCCCTCCACTTT. Using reference TRBV7-2 and TRBJ1-6 for the parts outside the CDR3, the full variable domain is GAGVSQSPSNKVTEKGKDVELRCDPISGHTALYWYRQSLGQGLEFLIYFQGNSAPDKSGLPSDRFSAERTGGSVSTLTIQRTQQEDSAVYLCASSLMNSPLHFGNGTRLTVT.

This clone was observed a single time. The chain carries TRBV6-1 and TRBJ2-3, with D perhaps being TRBD1 or TRBD2 (5 bases each). There are 20 residues in the CDR3. V was pared by 4 bases and J by 6 bases, with 32 bases between. CDR1 MNHNS and CDR2 SASEGT come from the germline V gene. DNA for the CDR3: TGTGCCAGCAGTGGCGATCCCAGTCCCCATTCCGGGACGATCGCCGATACGCAGTATTTT. This gives the protein CASSGDPSPHSGTIADTQYF.

This rearrangement joins TRBV18 to TRBJ2-6; possibly TRBD1 for D (5 bases). CDR3 size: 18 residues. V was cut by 4 bases and J by 0 bases, with 16 bases left in between. CDR1 is KGHSH and CDR2 is LQKENI in the germline V gene. CDR3 protein: CASSQVVGANSGANVLTF. In DNA form, the CDR3 reads TGTGCCAGCTCACAGGTAGTTGGGGCCAACTCTGGGGCCAACGTCCTGACTTTC.

The chain uses TRBV30 and TRBJ2-2, with a tentative D call TRBD1 (6 bases). V shed 4 bases and J shed 4 bases, with 19 bases lying between them. CDR1 is GTSNPN and CDR2 is SVGIG in the germline V gene (reference sequence). CDR3 length: 16 residues. CDR3 residues: CAWTVITGYRTGELFF. The CDR3 DNA reads as TGTGCCTGGACGGTGATAACAGGGTATCGCACCGGGGAGCTGTTTTTT.

The gene calls are TRBV7-9 and TRBJ2-1; the D is unclear. Trimming stripped 11 bases from V and 0 bases from J, with 14 bases between. The CDR3 spans 14 residues. The germline gives CDR1 SEHNR, CDR2 FQNEAQ (reference sequence). CDR3 bases: TGTGCCGGGGAATATAGTAGCTCCTACAATGAGCAGTTCTTC. Residues: CAGEYSSSYNEQFF.

The gene calls are TRBV14 and TRBJ2-2, with 10 positions matching TRBD1. Germline lookup yields CDR1 SGHDN and CDR2 FVKESK. V trimming: 4 bases; J trimming: 4 bases; junction bases outside the gene matches: 3. This CDR3 is built from 15 residues. CDR3 DNA: TGTGCCAGCAGCCCGTGGACAGGGGGCACCGGGGAGCTGTTTTTT. Translated, it gives CASSPWTGGTGELFF.